This T cell receptor beta chain was identified during a study of regulatory T cells in long-lasting Graves disease. CDR3-region Arm-PCR and iRepertoire HTBI primers produced the TCR beta libraries. TCRdb recomputed calls from the multiplex PCR reads with MiXCR, one row per CDR3 protein. Of over 200,000 distinct CDR3 sequences listed, around 19% are singletons. Germline CDR1 MNHEY, CDR2 SMNVEV (reference sequence). The CDR3 consists of 14 residues. V was trimmed by 4 bases and J by 1 base, leaving 10 bases between them. This sample's time point: newly diagnosed GD, antithyroid drugs for less than 3 months. PBMCs were the source of the RNA used for TCR sequencing. There are many counts of this clonotype. These sequences were also reported in another study, on T cells in Graves' hyperthyroidism and ophthalmopathy.

The specimen comprised peripheral blood mononuclear cells (PBMCs), sampled at new diagnosis, from a patient treated with antithyroid drugs. The sequence came from a woman aged 25 to 39 with Graves disease. The V and J genes are TRBV27 and TRBJ1-2; D possibly corresponds to TRBD1 (6 bases). The CDR3 coding sequence is TGTGCCAGCAGTTCACAGGGAATTAACTATGGCTACACCTTC. Protein: CASSSQGINYGYTF.